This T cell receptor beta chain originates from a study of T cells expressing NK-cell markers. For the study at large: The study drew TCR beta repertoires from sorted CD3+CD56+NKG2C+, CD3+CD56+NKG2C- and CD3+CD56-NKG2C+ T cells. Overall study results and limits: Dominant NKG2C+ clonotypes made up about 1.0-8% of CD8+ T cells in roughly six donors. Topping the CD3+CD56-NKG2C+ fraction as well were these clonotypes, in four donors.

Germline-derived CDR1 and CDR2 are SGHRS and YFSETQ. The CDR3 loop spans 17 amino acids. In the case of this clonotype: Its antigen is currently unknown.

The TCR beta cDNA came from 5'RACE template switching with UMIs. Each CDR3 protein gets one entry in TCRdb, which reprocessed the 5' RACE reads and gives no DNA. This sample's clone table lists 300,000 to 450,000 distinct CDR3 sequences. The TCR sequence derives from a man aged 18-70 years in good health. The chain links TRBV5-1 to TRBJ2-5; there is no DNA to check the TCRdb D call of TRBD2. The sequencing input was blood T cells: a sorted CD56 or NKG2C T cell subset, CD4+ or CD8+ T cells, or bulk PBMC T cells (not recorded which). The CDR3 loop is CASSMRGTSGGAATQYF.